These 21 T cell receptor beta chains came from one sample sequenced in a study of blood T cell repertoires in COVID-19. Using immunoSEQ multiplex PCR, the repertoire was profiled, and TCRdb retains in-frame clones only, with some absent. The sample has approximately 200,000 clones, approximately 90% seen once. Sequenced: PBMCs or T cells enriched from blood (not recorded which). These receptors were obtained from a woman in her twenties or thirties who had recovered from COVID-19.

CDR3 amino acids: CASSPLKELLDYGYTF. For the CDR3, the DNA is TGTGCCAGCTCACCGTTAAAAGAGCTTCTAGACTATGGCTACACCTTC. The V and J genes are TRBV18 and TRBJ1-2; D gene ambiguous. V lost 3 bases to trimming and J lost 3 bases, with 17 bases between them. The CDR3 spans 16 residues. The germline V gene encodes CDR1 KGHSH and CDR2 LQKENI.

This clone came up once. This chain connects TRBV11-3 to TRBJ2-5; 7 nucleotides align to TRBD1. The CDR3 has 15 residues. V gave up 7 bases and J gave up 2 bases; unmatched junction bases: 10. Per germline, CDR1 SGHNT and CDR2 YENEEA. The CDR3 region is CASTPTTGPQETQYF. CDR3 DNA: TGTGCCAGCACCCCGACGACAGGGCCTCAAGAGACCCAGTACTTC.

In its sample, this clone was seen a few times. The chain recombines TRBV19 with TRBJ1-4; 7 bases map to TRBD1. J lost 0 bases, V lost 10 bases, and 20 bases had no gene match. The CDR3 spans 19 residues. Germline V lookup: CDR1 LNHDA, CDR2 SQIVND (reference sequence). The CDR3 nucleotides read TGTGCCACCACCATCAAGGGACAGCCTCAAGGAACAACTAATGAAAAACTGTTTTTT. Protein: CATTIKGQPQGTTNEKLFF. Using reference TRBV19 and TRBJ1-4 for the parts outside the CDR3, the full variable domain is DGGITQSPKYLFRKEGQNVTLSCEQNLNHDAMYWYRQDPGQGLRLIYYSQIVNDFQKGDIAEGYSVSREKKESFPLTVTSAQKNPTAFYLCATTIKGQPQGTTNEKLFFGSGTQLSVL.

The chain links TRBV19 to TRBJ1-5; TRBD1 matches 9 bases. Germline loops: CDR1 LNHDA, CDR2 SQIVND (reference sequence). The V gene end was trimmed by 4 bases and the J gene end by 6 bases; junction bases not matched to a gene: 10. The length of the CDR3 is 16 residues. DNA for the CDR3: TGTGCCAGTAGTAAACAGGGGGCCGGCGTGGGTCAGCCCCAGCATTTT. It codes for CASSKQGAGVGQPQHF.

CDR3 amino acids: CASSSPDRGPGYTF. The CDR3 nucleotides are TGTGCCAGTAGTTCCCCGGACAGGGGGCCTGGCTACACCTTC. The chain combines TRBV19 with TRBJ1-2; 11 nucleotides agree with TRBD1. V gave up 5 bases and J gave up 7 bases; unmatched junction bases: 6. CDR1 is LNHDA, CDR2 SQIVND, per germline (reference sequence). There are 14 residues in the CDR3.

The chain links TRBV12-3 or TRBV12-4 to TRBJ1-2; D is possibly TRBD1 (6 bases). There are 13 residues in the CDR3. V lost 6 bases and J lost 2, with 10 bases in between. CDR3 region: CASSRGQNYGYTF. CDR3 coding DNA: TGTGCCAGCAGCCGAGGACAGAACTATGGCTACACCTTC.

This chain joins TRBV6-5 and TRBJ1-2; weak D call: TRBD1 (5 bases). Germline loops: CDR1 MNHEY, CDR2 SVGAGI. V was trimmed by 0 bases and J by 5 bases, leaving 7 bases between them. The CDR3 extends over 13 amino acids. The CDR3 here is CASSYSTVYGYTF. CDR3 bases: TGTGCCAGCAGTTACTCGACAGTTTATGGCTACACCTTC.

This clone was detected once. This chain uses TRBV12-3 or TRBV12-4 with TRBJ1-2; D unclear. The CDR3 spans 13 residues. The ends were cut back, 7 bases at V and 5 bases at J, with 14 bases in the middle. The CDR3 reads CASTPKATYGYTF. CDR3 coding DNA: TGTGCCAGCACTCCGAAGGCGACATATGGCTACACCTTC.

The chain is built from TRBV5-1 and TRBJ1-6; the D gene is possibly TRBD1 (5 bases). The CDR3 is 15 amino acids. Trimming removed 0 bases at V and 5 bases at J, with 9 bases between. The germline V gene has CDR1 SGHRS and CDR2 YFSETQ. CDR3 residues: CASSLEGLDNSPLHF. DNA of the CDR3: TGCGCCAGCAGCTTGGAGGGACTGGATAATTCACCCCTCCACTTT.

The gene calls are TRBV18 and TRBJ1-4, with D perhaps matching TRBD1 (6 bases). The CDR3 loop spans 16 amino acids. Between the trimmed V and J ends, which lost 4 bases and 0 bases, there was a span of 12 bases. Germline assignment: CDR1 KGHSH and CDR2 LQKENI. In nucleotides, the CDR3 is TGTGCCAGCTCACTAGGGACACTTGCAACTAATGAAAAACTGTTTTTT. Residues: CASSLGTLATNEKLFF.

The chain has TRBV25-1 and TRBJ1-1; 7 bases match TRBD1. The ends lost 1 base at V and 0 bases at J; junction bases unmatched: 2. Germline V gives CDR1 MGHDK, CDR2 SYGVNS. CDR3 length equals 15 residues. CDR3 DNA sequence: TGTGCCAGCAGTGAATTCGGGACAGTGAACACTGAAGCTTTCTTT. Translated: CASSEFGTVNTEAFF. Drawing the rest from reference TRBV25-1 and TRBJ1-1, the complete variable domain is EADIYQTPRYLVIGTGKKITLECSQTMGHDKMYWYQQDPGMELHLIHYSYGVNSTEKGDLSSESTVSRIRTEHFPLTLESARPSHTSQYLCASSEFGTVNTEAFFGQGTRLTVV.

CDR3 amino acids: CASSSSTGLGYTF. The DNA for the CDR3 is TGTGCCAGCAGCTCGAGCACAGGATTAGGCTACACCTTC. V usage is TRBV5-6 and J usage is TRBJ1-2; D might be TRBD1 (5 bases). The CDR3 totals 13 residues. Looked up from germline, CDR1 is SGHDT and CDR2 is YYEEEE. Trimming left V 3 bases short and J 8 bases short, with 14 bases between.

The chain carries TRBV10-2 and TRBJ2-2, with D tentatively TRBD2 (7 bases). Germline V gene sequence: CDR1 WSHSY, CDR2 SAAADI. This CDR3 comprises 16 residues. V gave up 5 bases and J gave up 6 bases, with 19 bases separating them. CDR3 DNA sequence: TGCGCCAGCAGTCTTAGGGGGGCGGGAGTTCCCGGGGAGCTGTTTTTT. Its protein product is CASSLRGAGVPGELFF.

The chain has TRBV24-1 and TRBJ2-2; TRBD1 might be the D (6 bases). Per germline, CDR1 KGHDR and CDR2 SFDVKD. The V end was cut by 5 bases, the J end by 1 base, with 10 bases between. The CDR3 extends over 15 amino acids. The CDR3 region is CATSGGHLNTGELFF. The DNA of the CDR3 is TGTGCCACCAGTGGGGGACACCTGAACACCGGGGAGCTGTTTTTT.

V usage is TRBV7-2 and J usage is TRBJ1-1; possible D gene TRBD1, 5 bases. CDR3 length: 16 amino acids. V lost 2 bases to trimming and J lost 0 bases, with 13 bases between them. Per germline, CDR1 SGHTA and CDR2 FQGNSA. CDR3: CASSLSTGGLNTEAFF. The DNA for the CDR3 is TGTGCCAGCAGCTTAAGTACGGGGGGACTGAACACTGAAGCTTTCTTT.

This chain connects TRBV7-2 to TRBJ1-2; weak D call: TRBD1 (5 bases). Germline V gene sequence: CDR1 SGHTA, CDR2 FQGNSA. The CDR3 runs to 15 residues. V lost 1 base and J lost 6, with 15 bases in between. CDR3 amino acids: CASSLVQAVQDGYTF. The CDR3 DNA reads TGTGCCAGCAGCTTAGTTCAGGCCGTACAGGATGGCTACACCTTC.

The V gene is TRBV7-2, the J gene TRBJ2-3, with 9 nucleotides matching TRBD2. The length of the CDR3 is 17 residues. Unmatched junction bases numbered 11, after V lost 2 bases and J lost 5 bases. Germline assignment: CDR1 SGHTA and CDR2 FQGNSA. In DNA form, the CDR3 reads TGTGCCAGCAGCTTAAATGGCGGGAGGGCCTCGGGAGATACGCAGTATTTT. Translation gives CASSLNGGRASGDTQYF.

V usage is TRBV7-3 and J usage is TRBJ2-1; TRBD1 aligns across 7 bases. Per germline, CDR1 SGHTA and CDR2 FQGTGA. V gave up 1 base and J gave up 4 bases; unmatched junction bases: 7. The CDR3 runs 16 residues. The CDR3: CASSLMGTELYNEQFF. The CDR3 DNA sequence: TGTGCCAGCAGCTTAATGGGGACAGAACTTTACAATGAGCAGTTCTTC. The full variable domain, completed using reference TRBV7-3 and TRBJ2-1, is GAGVSQTPSNKVTEKGKYVELRCDPISGHTALYWYRQSLGQGPEFLIYFQGTGAADDSGLPNDRFFAVRPEGSVSTLKIQRTERGDSAVYLCASSLMGTELYNEQFFGPGTRLTVL.

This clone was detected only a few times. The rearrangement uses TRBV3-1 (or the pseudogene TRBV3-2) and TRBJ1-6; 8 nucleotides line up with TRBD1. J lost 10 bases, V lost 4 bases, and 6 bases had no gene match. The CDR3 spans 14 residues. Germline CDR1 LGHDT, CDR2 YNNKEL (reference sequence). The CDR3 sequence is CASSPRTGSSPLHF. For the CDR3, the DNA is TGTGCCAGCAGCCCGCGGACAGGGTCCTCACCCCTCCACTTT.

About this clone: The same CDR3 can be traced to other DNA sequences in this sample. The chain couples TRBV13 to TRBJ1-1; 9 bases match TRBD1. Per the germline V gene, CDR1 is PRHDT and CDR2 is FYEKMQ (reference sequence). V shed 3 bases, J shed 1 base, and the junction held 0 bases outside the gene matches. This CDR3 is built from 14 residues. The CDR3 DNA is TGTGCCAGCAGCTTGGGACAGGGGAACACTGAAGCTTTCTTT. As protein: CASSLGQGNTEAFF.

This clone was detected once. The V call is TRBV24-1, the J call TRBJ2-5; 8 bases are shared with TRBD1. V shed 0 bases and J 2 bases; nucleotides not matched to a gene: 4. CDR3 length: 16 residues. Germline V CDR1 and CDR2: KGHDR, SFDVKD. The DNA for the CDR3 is TGTGCCACCAGTGATTTGACAGGGGGAGGACAAGAGACCCAGTACTTC. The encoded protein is CATSDLTGGGQETQYF.